These 31 T cell receptor beta chains originate from one sample sequenced in a study of T cells in Graves' hyperthyroidism and ophthalmopathy. Amplified TCR beta CDR3 regions came from RNA transcripts. Researchers ran a first-round RT-PCR on the TCR CDR3 using the HTBI primer set. TCRdb ran MiXCR on the multiplex PCR reads and lists one entry per CDR3 protein. The sample has a few hundred thousand distinct CDR3 sequences, around a sixth seen once. Sequencing input: blood. The receptors originated from a young woman with Graves' hyperthyroidism that later progressed to Graves' ophthalmopathy.

There are many counts of this clonotype. The rearrangement joins TRBV5-6 to TRBJ2-3; D may be TRBD1 or TRBD2 (5 bases each). The CDR3 spans 13 residues. Germline assignment: CDR1 SGHDT and CDR2 YYEEEE. Trimming took off 4 bases at V and 5 bases at J, with 11 bases between the two ends. CDR3 nucleotide sequence: TGTGCCAGCAGCCCTACTGGGGGAGATACGCAGTATTTT. Amino acids: CASSPTGGDTQYF.

The table lists this clonotype with many counts. The V gene is TRBV6-1, the J gene TRBJ2-1; D gene ambiguous. The CDR3 has 16 amino acids. V was clipped by 6 bases and J by 0 bases, with 15 bases between them. CDR1 is MNHNS and CDR2 is SASEGT in the germline V gene. The CDR3 here is CASRSALGSSYNEQFF. DNA of the CDR3: TGTGCCAGCAGATCGGCTCTGGGTAGCTCCTACAATGAGCAGTTCTTC.

This clonotype appeared a few times. The chain carries TRBV28 and TRBJ2-6; D uncertain. There are 15 residues in the CDR3. Germline assignment: CDR1 MDHEN and CDR2 SYDVKM. With 6 bases removed from V and 0 bases from J, the gap between germline ends came to 9 bases. This chain's CDR3 is CASRELSSGANVLTF. In DNA, the CDR3 is TGTGCCAGCAGGGAATTGAGCTCTGGGGCCAACGTCCTGACTTTC.

The rearrangement joins TRBV29-1 to TRBJ2-7; 8 positions match TRBD1. The CDR3 length is 14 residues. CDR1 SQVTM and CDR2 ANQGSEA come from the germline V gene. V lost 3 bases and J lost 7; bases outside the gene matches: 11. CDR3 coding DNA: TGCAGCGTTGATCCCGGGACAGGTCACCAAGAGCAGTACTTC. Its protein product is CSVDPGTGHQEQYF.

This clonotype has just one count. This rearrangement joins TRBV19 to TRBJ2-2; no clear D. This CDR3 comprises 13 residues. The V gene lost 4 bases and the J gene lost 2 bases, with 5 bases spanning the gap. Germline V gene data show CDR1 as LNHDA and CDR2 as SQIVND (reference sequence). CDR3 loop: CASSNSNTGELFF. The DNA of the CDR3 is TGTGCCAGTAGTAACAGCAACACCGGGGAGCTGTTTTTT.

This clonotype was seen only a few times. This may arise from a read error, as a much more abundant clone is one base away. The rearrangement joins TRBV28 to TRBJ1-2; the match to TRBD1 covers 8 bases. The ends lost 8 bases at V and 7 bases at J; junction bases unmatched: 12. Germline V gives CDR1 MDHEN, CDR2 SYDVKM. This CDR3 is built from 14 residues. This chain's CDR3 is CASHTLGQASGYTF. The CDR3 region has the DNA TGTGCCAGCCATACTCTGGGACAGGCGAGTGGCTACACCTTC.

There are many counts of this clonotype. V gene TRBV20-1 combines with J gene TRBJ1-2; D is ambiguous. Germline assignment: CDR1 DFQATT and CDR2 SNEGSKA (reference sequence). The V and J ends lost 3 bases and 6 bases respectively, with 2 bases between them. The CDR3 sequence is 9 residues long. CDR3 DNA sequence: TGCAGTGCTAGGAATGGCTACACCTTC. Translation: CSARNGYTF.

This clonotype was recorded many times. This rearrangement joins TRBV5-8 to TRBJ1-1; 9 positions match TRBD1. CDR1 and CDR2 (germline): SGHTS, YDEGEE. This CDR3 is 15 amino acids long. V lost 0 bases, J lost 4 bases, and 4 bases stayed unmatched. The CDR3 nucleotides read TGTGCCAGCAGCTTGGGGACAGGGGATGGCACTGAAGCTTTCTTT. It specifies CASSLGTGDGTEAFF.

This clonotype was detected ten times or more. The gene calls are TRBV12-3 or TRBV12-4 and TRBJ2-7, with TRBD2 matching over 7 bases. This CDR3 has 15 amino acids. The V and J ends lost 6 bases and 1 base, in that order; junction bases with no gene match: 9. CDR3 DNA: TGTGCCAGCAGCCCGGGGGGTTACAGATCCTACGAGCAGTACTTC. Translated, it gives CASSPGGYRSYEQYF.

Note on this clonotype: Being one base from a much bigger clone, this may be a read error. This sequence joins TRBV7-8 and TRBJ2-7, with D tentatively TRBD1 (6 bases). The CDR3 contains 16 residues. V gave up 7 bases and J gave up 5 bases, with 24 bases separating them. The germline V gene has CDR1 SGHVS and CDR2 FQNEAQ. The chain's CDR3 is CASIRSTEWGLNEQYF. The CDR3 DNA reads TGTGCCAGCATCAGGTCAACTGAGTGGGGGCTCAACGAGCAGTACTTC.

This clonotype has ten or more counts. The chain couples TRBV18 to TRBJ1-5; D is possibly TRBD1 (5 bases). This CDR3 is 14 amino acids long. Germline V gives CDR1 KGHSH, CDR2 LQKENI. Trimming shortened V by 6 bases and J by 6 bases, and 15 bases separated the two germline ends. The CDR3 protein is CASSPNQGSQPQHF. The CDR3 nucleotides read TGTGCCAGCTCTCCAAACCAGGGCAGTCAGCCCCAGCATTTT.

This clonotype has at least ten counts. The DNA of the CDR3 is TGCGCCAGCAGACAGGGAAACCTCTACGAGCAGTACTTC. Translation gives CASRQGNLYEQYF. This chain joins TRBV5-1 and TRBJ2-7; the D gene is possibly TRBD1 (6 bases). CDR3 size: 13 residues. V was pared by 5 bases and J by 3 bases, with 12 bases between. Germline V gene data show CDR1 as SGHRS and CDR2 as YFSETQ.

The chain has TRBV7-3 and TRBJ2-7; 7 nucleotides agree with TRBD1. V shed 5 bases and J 0 bases; nucleotides not matched to a gene: 7. The CDR3 runs 15 residues. Germline V gene lookup returns CDR1 SGHTA and CDR2 FQGTGA. CDR3 bases: TGTGCCAGCAGCGCCCCGGGACAGAGCTCCTACGAGCAGTACTTC. This gives the protein CASSAPGQSSYEQYF.

This clonotype was counted ten times or more. This sequence joins TRBV2 and TRBJ1-2, with D hard to call. The CDR3 is made up of 13 amino acids. Germline V lookup: CDR1 SNHLY, CDR2 FYNNEI. The ends were cut back, 2 bases at V and 2 bases at J, with 6 bases in the middle. The CDR3 spells CASSEIANYGYTF. In DNA, the CDR3 is TGTGCCAGCAGTGAAATAGCGAACTATGGCTACACCTTC.

This clonotype showed up many times. This chain uses TRBV20-1 with TRBJ1-4, with D tentatively TRBD1 (6 bases). Trimming stripped 3 bases from V and 8 bases from J, with 16 bases between. This CDR3 comprises 14 residues. CDR1 is DFQATT and CDR2 is SNEGSKA in the germline V gene (reference sequence). CDR3 coding DNA: TGCAGTGCTAGTTCGGGGGCTAATGAAGAAAAACTGTTTTTT. The encoded protein is CSASSGANEEKLFF.

This clonotype has ten or more counts. The gene calls are TRBV7-6 and TRBJ2-1, with 14 bases lining up with TRBD2. V trimming: 5 bases; J trimming: 8 bases; junction bases outside the gene matches: 8. CDR1 is SGHVS and CDR2 is FNYEAQ in the germline V gene. The CDR3 has 16 amino acids. The CDR3 loop is CASSETGTSGSDEQFF. CDR3 nucleotide sequence: TGTGCCAGCAGCGAAACCGGGACTAGCGGGAGCGATGAGCAGTTCTTC.

There are many counts of this clonotype. The chain is built from TRBV20-1 and TRBJ1-4; 11 positions match TRBD1. V shed 5 bases, J shed 7 bases, and the junction held 3 bases outside the gene matches. This CDR3 spans 13 amino acids. Germline CDR1 is DFQATT and CDR2 is SNEGSKA (reference sequence). This chain's CDR3 is CSAGQGAGEKLFF. The CDR3 region has the DNA TGCAGTGCTGGACAGGGGGCTGGTGAAAAACTGTTTTTT.

This clonotype was seen ten or more times. This chain links TRBV7-2 with TRBJ2-2; 9 bases are a match to TRBD1. Unmatched junction bases numbered 11, after V lost 6 bases and J lost 6 bases. CDR1 and CDR2 from the germline V gene are SGHTA and FQGNSA. CDR3 length equals 16 residues. CDR3 sequence: CASSYRGRLISGELFF. The CDR3 DNA reads as TGTGCCAGCAGTTACAGGGGGCGATTAATTTCCGGGGAGCTGTTTTTT.

This clonotype was recorded at least ten times. CDR3 sequence: CASSFGSQGTSDTDTQYF. The CDR3 DNA follows: TGTGCCAGCAGCTTTGGTTCGCAGGGGACTAGCGACACAGATACGCAGTATTTT. The gene calls are TRBV7-2 and TRBJ2-3; 10 positions agree with TRBD2. This CDR3 has 18 residues. Germline V gene data show CDR1 as SGHTA and CDR2 as FQGNSA. Trimming cost V 3 bases and J 2 bases; bases outside gene matches: 11.

This clonotype appeared many times. The chain uses TRBV28 and TRBJ2-7; TRBD1 agrees at 7 bases. V was clipped by 10 bases and J by 0 bases; unmatched bases: 12. Germline lookup yields CDR1 MDHEN and CDR2 SYDVKM. This CDR3 contains 15 residues. The CDR3 sequence is CATRTGPMSSYEQYF. The CDR3 DNA sequence: TGTGCCACCCGGACAGGCCCGATGAGCTCCTACGAGCAGTACTTC.

There are a few counts of this clonotype. V is TRBV9 and J is TRBJ2-7; D is unresolved. The CDR3 consists of 13 residues. V lost 4 bases to trimming and J lost 7 bases, with 15 bases between them. The germline V gene encodes CDR1 SGDLS and CDR2 YYNGEE. The CDR3 here is CASSPWASAEQYF. The CDR3 bases are TGTGCCAGCAGCCCCTGGGCCTCGGCAGAGCAGTACTTC.

The V and J genes are TRBV30 and TRBJ1-2; the match to TRBD1 covers 10 bases. The CDR3 contains 16 residues. V dropped 3 bases and J dropped 3; count of bases not matched to a gene: 10. The V gene's germline CDR1 is GTSNPN and CDR2 SVGIG (reference sequence). DNA of the CDR3: TGTGCCTGGAGGCGGTGGGGACAGGGGAAGGACTATGGCTACACCTTC. Translating it yields CAWRRWGQGKDYGYTF.

This clonotype was observed a few times. This chain links TRBV5-1 with TRBJ2-2; 9 bases are shared with TRBD2. Losses at the gene ends were 4 bases for V and 4 bases for J; bases not matched to a gene: 17. Germline V gives CDR1 SGHRS, CDR2 YFSETQ. The CDR3 is 19 residues long. CDR3 DNA sequence: TGCGCCAGCAGCACCAGGGCTAGCGGGATGAGACAGCTCACCGGGGAGCTGTTTTTT. Its translation: CASSTRASGMRQLTGELFF.

This clonotype was picked up many times. V is TRBV11-2 and J is TRBJ2-7; 10 nucleotides agree with TRBD2. In germline, CDR1 is SGHAT, CDR2 FQNNGV. The CDR3 covers 15 residues. Germline trimming cut 5 bases from V and 3 bases from J; bases unmatched to any gene: 7. In nucleotides, the CDR3 is TGTGCCAGCAGCCCAGCTCTAGCGGGAGACTACGAGCAGTACTTC. It yields the protein CASSPALAGDYEQYF.

This clonotype has just a few counts. V and J are TRBV11-2 and TRBJ2-7, with TRBD2 identical over 8 bases. CDR1 is SGHAT and CDR2 is FQNNGV in the germline V gene. Losses at the gene ends were 4 bases for V and 0 bases for J; bases not matched to a gene: 8. This CDR3 spans 16 amino acids. CDR3 nucleotide sequence: TGTGCCAGCAGCTCAGAAGGACTAGCCGTCTCCTACGAGCAGTACTTC. This encodes CASSSEGLAVSYEQYF.

This clonotype was observed a handful of times. V usage is TRBV19 and J usage is TRBJ1-1; D is unclear. With 2 bases removed from V and 6 bases from J, the gap between germline ends came to 13 bases. This CDR3 contains 14 residues. The germline CDR1 and CDR2 sequences are LNHDA and SQIVND (reference sequence). The CDR3 loop reads CASSILAANAEAFF. The CDR3 bases are TGTGCCAGTAGTATACTGGCGGCAAACGCTGAAGCTTTCTTT.

The sample holds many counts of this clonotype. The chain has TRBV7-4 and TRBJ1-2, with 7 bases identical to TRBD1. The CDR3 contains 16 residues. Germline V lookup: CDR1 SGHVT, CDR2 SQSDAQ. The trim removed 1 base at V and 8 bases at J, leaving 13 bases unmatched. CDR3 DNA sequence: TGTGCCAGCAGCTTAGTATTGGGACAGAGTCCAGGCGGCTACACCTTC. It translates to CASSLVLGQSPGGYTF.

This clonotype was found a few times. The chain carries TRBV6-2 or TRBV6-3 and TRBJ2-2; D call uncertain. Germline V gene sequence: CDR1 MNHEY, CDR2 SVGEGT. Trimming removed 2 bases at V and 7 bases at J, with 8 bases between. This CDR3 has 13 amino acids. The CDR3 loop is CASSYGVGGELFF. DNA for the CDR3: TGTGCCAGCAGTTACGGAGTGGGCGGGGAGCTGTTTTTT.

The chain couples TRBV7-9 to TRBJ2-2; the match to TRBD1 covers 8 bases. J was trimmed by 6 bases and V by 4 bases; bases with no gene match: 13. This CDR3 has 17 residues. Germline V gene data show CDR1 as SEHNR and CDR2 as FQNEAQ (reference sequence). CDR3 protein: CASSSTIDRGRAGELFF. The CDR3 DNA is TGTGCCAGCAGCTCTACGATCGACAGGGGACGGGCCGGGGAGCTGTTTTTT.

V is TRBV5-6 and J is TRBJ2-2; 7 nucleotides align to TRBD2. This CDR3 spans 16 amino acids. V lost 1 base to trimming and J lost 4 bases; unmatched junction nucleotides: 7. The germline V gene has CDR1 SGHDT and CDR2 YYEEEE. As DNA, the CDR3 is TGTGCCAGCAGCTTGTGGGTGGGAGGGTTCACCGGGGAGCTGTTTTTT. Residues: CASSLWVGGFTGELFF. Variable domain in full (rest from reference TRBV5-6 and TRBJ2-2): DAGVTQSPTHLIKTRGQQVTLRCSPKSGHDTVSWYQQALGQGPQFIFQYYEEEERQRGNFPDRFSGHQFPNYSSELNVNALLLGDSALYLCASSLWVGGFTGELFFGEGSRLTVL.

This clonotype showed up many times. V is TRBV27 and J is TRBJ2-3; TRBD2 is a possible D gene (7 bases). V was cut by 3 bases and J by 2 bases, with 12 bases left in between. The CDR3 length is 15 residues. Germline V gives CDR1 MNHEY, CDR2 SMNVEV (reference sequence). CDR3 nucleotide sequence: TGTGCCAGCAGTTTCTTCGGGGGGCCCACAGATACGCAGTATTTT. It yields the protein CASSFFGGPTDTQYF.